These 25 T cell receptor beta chains share one sample of origin, sequenced in a study of T cell changes during pregnancy in multiple sclerosis. Libraries were prepared by immunoSEQ multiplex PCR; TCRdb keeps only in-frame clonotypes and omits some of them. The sample contains 25,000 to 30,000 clones, roughly nine tenths of which appear only once. The sequences come from CD8+ T cells from peripheral blood mononuclear cells, collected in the second trimester of pregnancy. All receptors derive from a female donor with multiple sclerosis, enrolled in a pregnancy study.

The chain recombines TRBV4-1 with TRBJ1-4; 7 bases line up with TRBD1. CDR1 is MGHRA, CDR2 YSYEKL, per germline. Trimming took 1 base from V and 0 from J; bases not matched to a gene: 5. This CDR3 region has 17 residues. The CDR3 sequence is CASSQAPGTATNEKLFF. CDR3 bases: TGCGCCAGCAGCCAAGCGCCTGGGACAGCAACTAATGAAAAACTGTTTTTT.

The chain combines TRBV13 with TRBJ2-1; 9 bases map to TRBD2. Losses at the gene ends were 5 bases for V and 5 bases for J; bases not matched to a gene: 16. Germline V gene data show CDR1 as PRHDT and CDR2 as FYEKMQ (reference sequence). The CDR3 is 18 amino acids. DNA for the CDR3: TGTGCCAGCAGCCCGTGGTATGGGCTAGCGGGGACTGACAATGAGCAGTTCTTC. This sequence encodes CASSPWYGLAGTDNEQFF.

CDR3 sequence reads: CASSLDRTNLGYEQFF. The CDR3 DNA is TGTGCCAGCTCACTAGACAGAACCAACCTAGGCTATGAGCAGTTCTTC. The J gene is TRBJ2-1, the V gene TRBV18, with a weak D call TRBD1 (5 bases). CDR3 size: 16 residues. Trimming pared 4 bases from V and 8 bases from J, leaving 21 bases between. From germline, CDR1 is KGHSH and CDR2 LQKENI.

V is TRBV6-5 and J is TRBJ1-4; 8 bases line up with TRBD1. From germline, CDR1 is MNHEY and CDR2 SVGAGI. The junction had 8 bases not matched to a gene; V was cut back by 6 bases and J by 5 bases. The CDR3 covers 15 residues. The CDR3 DNA sequence: TGTGCCAGCAGCCCGATTCAGGGGGCGAATGAAAAACTGTTTTTT. Its protein is CASSPIQGANEKLFF.

The chain links TRBV15 to TRBJ2-1; D is possibly TRBD2 (5 bases). Germline assignment: CDR1 LNHNV and CDR2 YYDKDF (reference sequence). The V gene lost 1 base and the J gene lost 9 bases, with 16 bases spanning the gap. This CDR3 is 15 amino acids long. CDR3 sequence (DNA): TGTGCCACCAGCAGAGCCACGAGTAGCGTGACTGAGCAGTTCTTC. Protein: CATSRATSSVTEQFF.

This sequence joins TRBV11-2 and TRBJ2-7; D unresolved. Between the trimmed V and J ends, which lost 5 bases and 2 bases, there was a span of 10 bases. The CDR3 extends over 13 amino acids. Germline CDR1 and CDR2: SGHAT and FQNNGV. Here the CDR3 reads CASSPTRTYEQYF. The CDR3 DNA is TGTGCCAGCAGCCCCACAAGAACCTACGAGCAGTACTTC. Looking up the rest from reference TRBV11-2 and TRBJ2-7 gives the full variable domain: EAGVAQSPRYKIIEKRQSVAFWCNPISGHATLYWYQQILGQGPKLLIQFQNNGVVDDSQLPKDRFSAERLKGVDSTLKIQPAKLEDSAVYLCASSPTRTYEQYFGPGTRLTVT.

The V gene is TRBV5-6, the J gene TRBJ1-5; D is uncertain. CDR1 and CDR2 (germline): SGHDT, YYEEEE. V was shortened by 0 bases and J by 2 bases, with 12 bases between the two germline ends. This CDR3 region has 16 residues. CDR3 DNA sequence: TGTGCCAGCAGCTTGGGGGAGCACTGGGGCAATCAGCCCCAGCATTTT. Protein: CASSLGEHWGNQPQHF.

This clone occurred once. The rearrangement joins TRBV27 to TRBJ2-7; no definite D call. CDR1 and CDR2 from the germline V gene are MNHEY and SMNVEV (reference sequence). This CDR3 is 13 amino acids long. V lost 7 bases to trimming and J lost 6 bases, with 16 bases between them. Written as DNA, the CDR3 is TGTGCCAGCATGGCCCGTTCATCTTCCGAGCAGTACTTC. Protein: CASMARSSSEQYF.

J is TRBJ2-7 and V is TRBV5-5; 10 positions agree with TRBD2. The V gene's germline CDR1 is SGHKS and CDR2 YYEKEE (reference sequence). This CDR3 is 18 amino acids long. After removal of 2 bases from V and 0 bases from J, the junction contained 11 bases not matched to a gene. The CDR3 DNA reads TGTGCCAGCAGCTTAGGTCGGCTAGCGGGGGCCAACTCCTACGAGCAGTACTTC. Protein: CASSLGRLAGANSYEQYF. The full variable domain, with the rest looked up from reference TRBV5-5 and TRBJ2-7, is DAGVTQSPTHLIKTRGQQVTLRCSPISGHKSVSWYQQVLGQGPQFIFQYYEKEERGRGNFPDRFSARQFPNYSSELNVNALLLGDSALYLCASSLGRLAGANSYEQYFGPGTRLTVT.

V is TRBV7-2 and J is TRBJ2-7; a possible D gene is TRBD1 (5 bases). Trimming shortened V by 4 bases and J by 2 bases, and 9 bases separated the two germline ends. The CDR3 length is 13 residues. From germline, CDR1 is SGHTA and CDR2 FQGNSA. The CDR3 region is CASSSDSAYEQYF. CDR3 bases: TGTGCCAGCAGCTCCGACAGCGCCTACGAGCAGTACTTC.

V gene TRBV13 combines with J gene TRBJ2-1; TRBD2 matches 8 bases. Germline assignment: CDR1 PRHDT and CDR2 FYEKMQ (reference sequence). V gave up 4 bases and J gave up 5 bases; unmatched junction bases: 7. The length of the CDR3 is 15 residues. In DNA form, the CDR3 reads TGTGCCAGCAGCTCGAGCGGGAGATTTGACAATGAGCAGTTCTTC. Its translation: CASSSSGRFDNEQFF.

This chain connects TRBV7-6 to TRBJ2-2, with D hard to call. This CDR3 region has 14 residues. Germline CDR1 SGHVS, CDR2 FNYEAQ. The V end was cut by 5 bases, the J end by 4 bases, with 11 bases between. Here the CDR3 reads CASSQERLTGELFF. In DNA, the CDR3 is TGTGCCAGCAGCCAAGAGAGACTCACCGGGGAGCTGTTTTTT.

V usage is TRBV5-4 and J usage is TRBJ1-6; 9 bases match TRBD1. The CDR3 has 15 amino acids. The V segment lost 4 bases and the J segment 5 bases; nucleotides outside the gene matches: 4. CDR1 is SGHNT and CDR2 is YYREEE in the germline V gene (reference sequence). The CDR3 here is CASSLQGADNSPLHF. In DNA, the CDR3 is TGTGCCAGCAGCCTACAGGGGGCCGATAATTCACCCCTCCACTTT.

The chain uses TRBV7-8 and TRBJ1-1; the match to TRBD1 covers 8 bases. Germline trimming cut 4 bases from V and 0 bases from J; bases unmatched to any gene: 4. The CDR3 has 15 amino acids. Germline V gives CDR1 SGHVS, CDR2 FQNEAQ. CDR3 protein: CASSWGQEMNTEAFF. The CDR3, as DNA: TGTGCCAGCAGCTGGGGACAGGAGATGAACACTGAAGCTTTCTTT.

In DNA, the CDR3 is TGTGCCAGCAGTTTAGCGGGGGAATACAATGAGCAGTTCTTC. The encoded protein is CASSLAGEYNEQFF. V gene TRBV27 combines with J gene TRBJ2-1, with 7 nucleotides matching TRBD2. From germline, CDR1 is MNHEY and CDR2 SMNVEV (reference sequence). The CDR3 has 14 amino acids. Losses at the gene ends were 2 bases for V and 4 bases for J; bases not matched to a gene: 2.

This sequence joins TRBV15 and TRBJ1-1; TRBD1 is a possible D gene (6 bases). The V end lost 4 bases, the J end lost 1 base, and 7 bases lay between the germline ends. The CDR3 consists of 13 residues. Germline CDR1 reads LNHNV; CDR2 reads YYDKDF (reference sequence). DNA for the CDR3: TGTGCCACCAGCACACAGGGGAACACTGAAGCTTTCTTT. Encoded protein: CATSTQGNTEAFF.

The chain uses TRBV9 and TRBJ2-1; 11 bases align to TRBD1. The CDR3 sequence is 15 residues long. In germline, CDR1 is SGDLS, CDR2 YYNGEE. J was trimmed by 4 bases and V by 3 bases; bases with no gene match: 3. CDR3 sequence: CASSADRGRYNEQFF. In nucleotides, the CDR3 is TGTGCCAGCAGCGCGGACAGGGGGCGATACAATGAGCAGTTCTTC.

This clone was counted only a few times. V gene TRBV5-1 combines with J gene TRBJ2-7; 7 bases align to TRBD2. CDR1 is SGHRS and CDR2 is YFSETQ in the germline V gene. J lost 0 bases, V lost 0 bases, and 12 bases had no gene match. The CDR3 consists of 18 residues. The CDR3 bases are TGCGCCAGCAGCTTGGTCGGGGGTCGGGCGGGAGACTCCTACGAGCAGTACTTC. As protein: CASSLVGGRAGDSYEQYF.

The rearrangement links TRBV7-8 to TRBJ1-5, with TRBD1 identical over 8 bases. CDR1 SGHVS and CDR2 FQNEAQ come from the germline V gene. The CDR3 covers 15 residues. After removal of 4 bases from V and 3 bases from J, the junction contained 5 bases not matched to a gene. The CDR3 reads CASSSLDRDNQPQHF. CDR3 nucleotides: TGTGCCAGCAGCTCCCTGGACAGGGACAATCAGCCCCAGCATTTT.

A word on this clone: A junction boundary mismatches the germline segment, possibly from a read error. The V gene is TRBV7-8, the J gene TRBJ2-7, with 12 bases fitting TRBD2. The CDR3 runs 13 residues. The germline V gene encodes CDR1 SGHVS and CDR2 FQNEAQ. The CDR3 DNA reads TGTGCCAGCAGCCTAGCGGGAGGGCTCGAGCAGTACTTC. This encodes CASSLAGGLEQYF.

J is TRBJ1-1 and V is TRBV29-1, with TRBD1 matching over 9 bases. The germline gives CDR1 SQVTM, CDR2 ANQGSEA. CDR3 length equals 15 residues. Germline trimming cut 6 bases from V and 6 bases from J; bases unmatched to any gene: 14. This chain's CDR3 is CSVAGTGYGHPEAFF. DNA for the CDR3: TGCAGCGTGGCCGGGACAGGGTACGGCCACCCTGAAGCTTTCTTT.

The chain recombines TRBV25-1 with TRBJ2-5, with TRBD2 identical over 11 bases. This CDR3 region has 16 residues. The J segment lost 2 bases and the V segment lost 6 bases, leaving 8 bases of the junction unmatched. Germline CDR1 reads MGHDK; CDR2 reads SYGVNS. The DNA of the CDR3 is TGTGCCAGCAGACCTAGCGGGGGGACTACGCAAGAGACCCAGTACTTC. It specifies CASRPSGGTTQETQYF.

The chain uses TRBV6-5 and TRBJ1-5, with TRBD1 identical over 7 bases. CDR1 is MNHEY and CDR2 is SVGAGI in the germline V gene. The CDR3 extends over 14 amino acids. V was pared by 8 bases and J by 0 bases, with 4 bases of the junction left unmatched. The CDR3 region has the DNA TGTGCCAGCGACAGGGCGTATAGCAATCAGCCCCAGCATTTT. Amino acid sequence: CASDRAYSNQPQHF.

This chain links TRBV7-3 with TRBJ2-3, with D maybe TRBD2 (6 bases). Germline V gives CDR1 SGHTA, CDR2 FQGTGA. The CDR3 spans 15 residues. V was clipped by 0 bases and J by 5 bases, with 12 bases between them. The CDR3 sequence is CASSLTSGSGDTQYF. The CDR3, as DNA: TGTGCCAGCAGCTTAACGTCGGGTAGCGGAGATACGCAGTATTTT.

This clone is classed as medium-sized. V gene TRBV4-3 combines with J gene TRBJ1-1, with a possible D match to TRBD1 (6 bases). Germline V lookup: CDR1 LGHNA, CDR2 YSLEER. V was clipped by 0 bases and J by 4 bases, with 12 bases between them. CDR3 length equals 15 residues. This CDR3 reads CASSQDRGAFTEAFF. CDR3 sequence (DNA): TGCGCCAGCAGCCAAGATCGGGGGGCGTTCACTGAAGCTTTCTTT.